This paragraph reports one T cell receptor beta chain. This specimen belongs to a study of blood T cell repertoires in COVID-19. V lost 3 bases and J lost 3; bases outside the gene matches: 5. The CDR3 extends over 14 amino acids. CDR1 is MDHEN, CDR2 SYDVKM, per germline. As originally analysed: Reference gene primer amplification in the assay estimated nucleated cell counts. TCRdb's copy holds only in-frame clones and misses some; the assay was immunoSEQ multiplex PCR. Clone size and V and J calls were adopted from that table, with D and trimming inferred from the DNA. Here the sample spans roughly 77,000 clones, 79% being singletons.

The sequence came from a man in his fifties or sixties with active or convalescent COVID-19. The specimen sequenced was peripheral blood. The chain joins TRBV28 to TRBJ2-7, with 7 bases fitting TRBD2. The CDR3 bases are TGTGCCAGCAGTTTTGTCGGGGGGAACTACGAGCAGTACTTC. Its translation is CASSFVGGNYEQYF.